The entry below gives a single TCR beta chain sequence along with its context. The data were obtained in a study of blood T cell repertoires in COVID-19. Study-level information: The origin of the acute and convalescent COVID-19 samples was the United States, Italy and Spain. In each case, the material was cDNA or gDNA derived from T cells, B-cell-depleted T cells, or PBMCs.

Original processing notes: By means of reference gene primer amplification, nucleated cell counts were estimated. Produced via immunoSEQ multiplex PCR; TCRdb's table is partial and in-frame only. V, J and clone size derive from that table, while D and trimming were established from the DNA sequence. The profile shows under 100,000 clones, roughly 90% of them singletons. Germline assignment: CDR1 MDHEN and CDR2 SYDVKM. V was clipped by 7 bases and J by 8 bases, with 18 bases between them. This CDR3 region has 15 residues. The receptor comes from a man aged 50-60 years with active COVID-19. The chain links TRBV28 to TRBJ1-6, with D possibly TRBD1 on 5 matching bases. Sequencing was done on a sample of peripheral blood. CDR3 residues: CASNLFRDGDSPLHF. DNA of the CDR3: TGTGCCAGCAATCTATTCAGGGATGGGGATTCACCCCTCCACTTT.